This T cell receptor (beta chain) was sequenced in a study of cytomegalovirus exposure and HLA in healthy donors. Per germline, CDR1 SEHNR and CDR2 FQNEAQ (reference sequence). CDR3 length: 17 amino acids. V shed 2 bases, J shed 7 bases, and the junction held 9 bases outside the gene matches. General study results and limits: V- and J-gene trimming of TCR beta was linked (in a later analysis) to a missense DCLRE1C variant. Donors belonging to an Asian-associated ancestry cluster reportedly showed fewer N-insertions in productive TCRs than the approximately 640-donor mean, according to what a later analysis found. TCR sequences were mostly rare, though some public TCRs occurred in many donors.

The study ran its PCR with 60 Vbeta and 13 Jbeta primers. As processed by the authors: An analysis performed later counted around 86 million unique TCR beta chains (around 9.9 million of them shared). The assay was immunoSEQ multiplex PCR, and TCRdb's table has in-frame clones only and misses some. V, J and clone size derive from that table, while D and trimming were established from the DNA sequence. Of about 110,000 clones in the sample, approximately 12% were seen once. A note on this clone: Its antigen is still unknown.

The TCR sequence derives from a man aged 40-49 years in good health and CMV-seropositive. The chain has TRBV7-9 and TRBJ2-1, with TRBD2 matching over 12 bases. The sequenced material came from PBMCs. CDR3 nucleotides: TGTGCCAGCAGCTTAACTAGCGGGAGGTCTCTCCTGAATGAGCAGTTCTTC. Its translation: CASSLTSGRSLLNEQFF.